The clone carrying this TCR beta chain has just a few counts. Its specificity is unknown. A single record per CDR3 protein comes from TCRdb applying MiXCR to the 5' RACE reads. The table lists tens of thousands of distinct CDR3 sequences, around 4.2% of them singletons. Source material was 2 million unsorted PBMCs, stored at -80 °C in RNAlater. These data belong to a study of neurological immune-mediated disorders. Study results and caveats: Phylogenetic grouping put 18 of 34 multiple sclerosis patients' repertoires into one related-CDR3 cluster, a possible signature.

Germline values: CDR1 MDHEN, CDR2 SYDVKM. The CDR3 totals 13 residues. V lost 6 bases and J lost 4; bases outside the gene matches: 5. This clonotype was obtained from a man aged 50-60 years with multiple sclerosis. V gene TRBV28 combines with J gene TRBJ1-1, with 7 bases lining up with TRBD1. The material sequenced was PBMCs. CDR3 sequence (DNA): TGTGCCAGCAGGACAGGGTTGGGCACTGAAGCTTTCTTT. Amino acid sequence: CASRTGLGTEAFF.